A selection of T cell receptor beta chains follows, all from one sample in a study of shared clonotypes between healthy human individuals. Sequenced by immunoSEQ multiplex PCR; TCRdb stores in-frame clones only, minus some. The repertoire has more than 2,000,000 clones, around nine tenths of them found once; the top ten carry about 0.13%. Sequencing was done on a sample of naive CD4+ T cells sorted from blood. These receptors were taken from a man aged 18 to 29 in good health. CDR3s include the opening cysteine and the closing phenylalanine or tryptophan. Each record gives: clone size, V gene, J gene, D gene, CDR3 protein, CDR3 DNA. The D gene is left open where the match is weak. The listing skips clone size in some rows; elsewhere it reads once, few, many or a size class.

few	TRBV10-3	TRBJ1-2	NA	CAISALEGTDGYTF	TGTGCCATCAGTGCCTTGGAGGGGACGGATGGCTACACCTTC
once	TRBV30	TRBJ2-1	NA	CAWSGPAKREFF	TGTGCCTGGAGTGGCCCCGCCAAGCGGGAGTTCTTC
NA	TRBV4-1	TRBJ1-2	NA	CASSQDDRAGWGYTF	TGCGCCAGCAGCCAAGATGATCGGGCAGGGTGGGGCTACACCTTC
few	TRBV2	TRBJ2-5	TRBD2	CASSENLGWEGETQYF	TGTGCCAGCAGTGAGAATCTGGGGTGGGAGGGAGAGACCCAGTACTTC
NA	TRBV18	TRBJ2-1	TRBD2	CASSPLAGYNEQFF	TGTGCCAGCTCACCTCTAGCGGGGTACAATGAGCAGTTCTTC
NA	TRBV6-6	TRBJ2-7	TRBD1	CASSLSGTGFYEQYF	TGTGCCAGCAGTCTATCCGGGACAGGGTTCTACGAGCAGTACTTC
NA	TRBV7-2	TRBJ1-6	NA	CASSPGGGGSPLHF	TGTGCCAGCAGCCCCGGGGGGGGAGGTTCACCCCTCCACTTT
few	TRBV30	TRBJ1-1	NA	CAWREGPEAFF	TGTGCCTGGAGGGAGGGGCCTGAAGCTTTCTTT
NA	TRBV4-1	TRBJ2-3	NA	CASSQEGTKTSTDTQYF	TGCGCCAGCAGCCAAGAAGGGACAAAAACTAGCACAGATACGCAGTATTTT
NA	TRBV6-5	TRBJ2-7	NA	CASSPLKLAYEQYF	TGTGCCAGCAGTCCCTTAAAACTAGCCTACGAGCAGTACTTC
NA	TRBV2	TRBJ1-3	NA	CASKLEEAGNTIYF	TGTGCCAGCAAACTCGAGGAAGCTGGAAACACCATATATTTT
NA	TRBV7-9	TRBJ1-3	NA	CASSSTAGNTIYF	TGTGCCAGCAGCTCAACGGCCGGAAACACCATATATTTT
NA	TRBV28	TRBJ1-2	NA	CASSLTGYGYTF	TGTGCCAGCAGCCTGACTGGCTATGGCTACACCTTC
NA	TRBV2	TRBJ1-5	TRBD1	CASSYRGGNQPQHF	TGTGCCAGCAGCTACAGGGGCGGCAATCAGCCCCAGCATTTT
NA	TRBV7-2	TRBJ2-1	NA	CASSRRPLNEQFF	TGTGCCAGCAGCCGACGGCCCCTCAATGAGCAGTTCTTC
NA	TRBV4-1	TRBJ2-1	NA	CASSQEIPEGLIGSYNEQFF	TGCGCCAGCAGCCAAGAGATCCCAGAGGGGCTGATCGGCTCCTACAATGAGCAGTTCTTC
NA	TRBV19	TRBJ1-1	NA	CASSISRQINTEAFF	TGTGCCAGTAGTATCTCGCGACAGATAAACACTGAAGCTTTCTTT
once	TRBV9	TRBJ2-3	TRBD2	CASSVAPSGSTDTQYF	TGTGCCAGCAGCGTAGCGCCTAGCGGGAGCACAGATACGCAGTATTTT
NA	TRBV5-6	TRBJ2-3	NA	CASSPDRSGTDTQYF	TGTGCCAGCAGCCCCGACAGGTCGGGGACCGATACGCAGTATTTT
NA	TRBV6-5	TRBJ2-1	NA	CASSTNNEQFF	TGTGCCAGCAGCACAAACAATGAGCAGTTCTTC
NA	TRBV5-8	TRBJ2-6	NA	CASSLSRQGLWLGANVLTF	TGTGCCAGCAGCTTGTCCAGGCAGGGACTTTGGCTGGGGGCCAACGTTCTGACTTTC
once	TRBV9	TRBJ2-7	TRBD1	CASSEGPTGGQSYEQYF	TGTGCCAGCAGCGAGGGACCAACAGGGGGCCAATCCTACGAGCAGTACTTC
NA	TRBV10-3	TRBJ2-2	TRBD1	CAISGTGANTGELFF	TGTGCCATCAGTGGGACAGGCGCCAACACCGGGGAGCTGTTTTTT
NA	TRBV7-9	TRBJ2-1	NA	CASSPHLRGSSYNEQFF	TGTGCCAGCAGCCCGCACCTTAGGGGGAGCTCCTACAATGAGCAGTTCTTC
NA	TRBV14	TRBJ2-7	TRBD2	CASSPPVGTRSSEQYF	TGTGCCAGCAGCCCACCAGTGGGGACTAGATCAAGCGAGCAGTACTTC
NA	TRBV11-2	TRBJ2-5	NA	CASSFGIQETQYF	TGTGCCAGCAGCTTTGGGATCCAAGAGACCCAGTACTTC
NA	TRBV4-1	TRBJ2-4	TRBD1	CASSRRGTDLAAVDIQYF	TGCGCCAGCAGCCGACGAGGGACAGACCTCGCCGCGGTAGACATTCAGTACTTC
NA	TRBV7-3	TRBJ2-7	TRBD1	CASSYGQGPYEQYF	TGTGCCAGCAGCTACGGACAGGGGCCCTACGAGCAGTACTTC